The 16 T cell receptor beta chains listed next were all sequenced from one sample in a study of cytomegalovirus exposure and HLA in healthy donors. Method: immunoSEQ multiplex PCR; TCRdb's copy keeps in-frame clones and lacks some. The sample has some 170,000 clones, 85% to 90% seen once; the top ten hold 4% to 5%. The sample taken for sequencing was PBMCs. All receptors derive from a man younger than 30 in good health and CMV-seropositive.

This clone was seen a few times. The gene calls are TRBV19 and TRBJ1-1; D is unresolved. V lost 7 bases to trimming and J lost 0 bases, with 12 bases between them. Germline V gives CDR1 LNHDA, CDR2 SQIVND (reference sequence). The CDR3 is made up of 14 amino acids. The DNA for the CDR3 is TGTGCCAGTACCCTGGGAGAAATGAACACTGAAGCTTTCTTT. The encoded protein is CASTLGEMNTEAFF.

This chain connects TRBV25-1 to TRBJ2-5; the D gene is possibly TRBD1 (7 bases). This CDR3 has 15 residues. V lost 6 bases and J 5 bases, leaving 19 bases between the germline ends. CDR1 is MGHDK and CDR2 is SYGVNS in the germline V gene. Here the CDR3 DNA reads TGTGCCAGCAGCCCCGGCGGGACAGCCCTGGAGACCCAGTACTTC. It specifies CASSPGGTALETQYF. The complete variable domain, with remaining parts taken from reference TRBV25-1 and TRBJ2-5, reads EADIYQTPRYLVIGTGKKITLECSQTMGHDKMYWYQQDPGMELHLIHYSYGVNSTEKGDLSSESTVSRIRTEHFPLTLESARPSHTSQYLCASSPGGTALETQYFGPGTRLLVL.

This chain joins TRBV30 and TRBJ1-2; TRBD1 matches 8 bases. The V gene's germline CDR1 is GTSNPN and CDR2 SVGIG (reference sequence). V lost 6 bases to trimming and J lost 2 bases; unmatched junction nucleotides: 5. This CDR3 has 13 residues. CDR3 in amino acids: CACSTGGNYGYTF. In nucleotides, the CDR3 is TGTGCCTGTAGTACAGGGGGGAACTATGGCTACACCTTC.

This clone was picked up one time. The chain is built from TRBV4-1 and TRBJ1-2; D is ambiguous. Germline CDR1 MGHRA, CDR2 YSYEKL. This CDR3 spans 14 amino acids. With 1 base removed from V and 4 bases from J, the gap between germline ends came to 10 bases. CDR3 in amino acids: CASSQGVGPYGYTF. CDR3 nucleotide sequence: TGCGCCAGCAGCCAAGGCGTCGGTCCCTATGGCTACACCTTC.

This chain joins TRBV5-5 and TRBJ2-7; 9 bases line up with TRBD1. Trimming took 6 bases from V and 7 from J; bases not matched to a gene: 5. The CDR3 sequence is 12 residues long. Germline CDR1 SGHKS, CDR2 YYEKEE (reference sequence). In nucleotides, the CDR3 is TGTGCCAGCACCTCGACAGGGGGTGAGCAGTACTTC. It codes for CASTSTGGEQYF.

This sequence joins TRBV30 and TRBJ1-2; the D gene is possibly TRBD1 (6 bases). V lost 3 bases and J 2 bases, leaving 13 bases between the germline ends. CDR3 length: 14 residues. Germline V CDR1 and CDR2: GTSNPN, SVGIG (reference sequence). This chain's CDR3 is CAWRNRDPNYGYTF. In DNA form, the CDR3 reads TGTGCCTGGAGAAACAGGGATCCAAACTATGGCTACACCTTC.

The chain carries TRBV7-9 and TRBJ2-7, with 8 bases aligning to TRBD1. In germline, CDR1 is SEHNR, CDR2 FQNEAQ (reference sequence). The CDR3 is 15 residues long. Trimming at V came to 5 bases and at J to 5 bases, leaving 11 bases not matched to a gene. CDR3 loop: CASSTRGLPGNEQYF. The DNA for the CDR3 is TGTGCCAGCAGCACCAGGGGGCTTCCCGGGAACGAGCAGTACTTC. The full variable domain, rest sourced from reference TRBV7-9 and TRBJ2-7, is DTGVSQNPRHKITKRGQNVTFRCDPISEHNRLYWYRQTLGQGPEFLTYFQNEAQLEKSRLLSDRFSAERPKGSFSTLEIQRTEQGDSAMYLCASSTRGLPGNEQYFGPGTRLTVT.

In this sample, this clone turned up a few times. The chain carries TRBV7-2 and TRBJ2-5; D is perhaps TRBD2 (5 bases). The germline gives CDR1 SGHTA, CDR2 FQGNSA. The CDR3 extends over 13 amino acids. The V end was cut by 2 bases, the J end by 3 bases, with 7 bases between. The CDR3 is CASSLWGEETQYF. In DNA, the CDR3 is TGTGCCAGCAGCTTATGGGGAGAAGAGACCCAGTACTTC.

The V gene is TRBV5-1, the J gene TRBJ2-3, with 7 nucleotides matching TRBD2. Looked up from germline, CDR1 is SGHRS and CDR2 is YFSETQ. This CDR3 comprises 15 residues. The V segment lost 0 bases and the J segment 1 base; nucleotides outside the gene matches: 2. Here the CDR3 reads CASSLGAGGTDTQYF. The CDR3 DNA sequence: TGCGCCAGCAGCTTGGGGGCGGGAGGCACAGATACGCAGTATTTT. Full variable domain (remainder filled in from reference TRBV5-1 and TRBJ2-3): KAGVTQTPRYLIKTRGQQVTLSCSPISGHRSVSWYQQTPGQGLQFLFEYFSETQRNKGNFPGRFSGRQFSNSRSEMNVSTLELGDSALYLCASSLGAGGTDTQYFGPGTRLTVL.

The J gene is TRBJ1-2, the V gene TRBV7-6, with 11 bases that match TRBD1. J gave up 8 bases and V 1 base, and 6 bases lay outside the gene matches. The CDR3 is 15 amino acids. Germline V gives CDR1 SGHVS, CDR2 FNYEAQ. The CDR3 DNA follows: TGTGCCAGCAGCTTAGGCGGACAGGGGGCATCCGGCTACACCTTC. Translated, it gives CASSLGGQGASGYTF.

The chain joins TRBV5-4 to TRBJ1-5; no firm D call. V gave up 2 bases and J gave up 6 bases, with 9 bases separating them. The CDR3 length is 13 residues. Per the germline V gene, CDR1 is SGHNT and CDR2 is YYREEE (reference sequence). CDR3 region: CASSFNLGQPQHF. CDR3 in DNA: TGTGCCAGCAGCTTCAATCTAGGTCAGCCCCAGCATTTT.

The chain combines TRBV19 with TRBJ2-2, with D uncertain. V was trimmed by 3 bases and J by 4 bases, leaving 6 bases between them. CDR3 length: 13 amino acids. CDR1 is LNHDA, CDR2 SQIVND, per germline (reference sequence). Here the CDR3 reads CASSILLTGELFF. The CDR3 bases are TGTGCCAGTAGTATCCTACTCACCGGGGAGCTGTTTTTT.

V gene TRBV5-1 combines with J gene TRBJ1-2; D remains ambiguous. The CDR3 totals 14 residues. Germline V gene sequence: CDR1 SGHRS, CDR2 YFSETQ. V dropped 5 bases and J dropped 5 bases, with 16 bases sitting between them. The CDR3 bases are TGCGCCAGCAGACTGGTGCGGCAATCTTATGGCTACACCTTC. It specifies CASRLVRQSYGYTF.

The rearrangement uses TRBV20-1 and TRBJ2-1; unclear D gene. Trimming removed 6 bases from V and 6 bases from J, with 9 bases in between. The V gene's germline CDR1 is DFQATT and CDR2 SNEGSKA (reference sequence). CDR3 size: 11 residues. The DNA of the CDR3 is TGCAGTGCATACACGGGCAATGAGCAGTTCTTC. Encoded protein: CSAYTGNEQFF.

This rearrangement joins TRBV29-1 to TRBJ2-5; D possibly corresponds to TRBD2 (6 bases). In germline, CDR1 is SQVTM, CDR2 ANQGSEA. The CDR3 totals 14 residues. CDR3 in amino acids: CGGKGAQWGETQYF. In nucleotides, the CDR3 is TGCGGAGGGAAAGGGGCACAATGGGGAGAGACCCAGTACTTC.

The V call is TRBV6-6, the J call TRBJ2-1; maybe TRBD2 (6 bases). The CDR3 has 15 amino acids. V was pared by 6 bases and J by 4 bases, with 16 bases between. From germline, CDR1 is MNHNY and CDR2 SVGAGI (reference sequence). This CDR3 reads CASRRTGVNYNEQFF. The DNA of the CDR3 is TGTGCCAGCAGACGGACGGGAGTTAATTACAATGAGCAGTTCTTC.